This T cell receptor beta chain was sequenced for a study of blood T cells in healthy people across ages. Study conclusions and caveats: TCR beta diversity correlated strongly with naive T cell percentage.

A second PCR, run for about 7 to 11 cycles, used a sample-barcoded 5' primer plus a J-beta primer mix. Each of the samples gave a minimum of 3 million paired-end reads that contained CDR3. Each CDR3 protein gets one entry after TCRdb re-called the 5' RACE reads with MiXCR. The table includes about 640,000 distinct CDR3 sequences, roughly three fifths detected once. A word on this clonotype: Its specificity is not known.

Per the germline V gene, CDR1 is SEHNR and CDR2 is FQNEAQ (reference sequence). The germline V and J ends were trimmed by 2 bases and 3 bases, with 13 bases remaining between them. The CDR3 is 15 residues long. Material: blood. V usage is TRBV7-9 and J usage is TRBJ2-5; D is unclear. The receptor comes from a man aged 55 to 69 in good health. The CDR3 reads CASSLIGTTKETQYF. The CDR3 DNA reads as TGTGCCAGCAGCTTAATAGGCACAACCAAAGAGACCCAGTACTTC.